The clone carrying this T cell receptor beta chain was observed a few times. Its specificity is unknown. The CDR3 contains 16 residues. Germline assignment: CDR1 MDHEN and CDR2 SYDVKM. The V and J ends lost 3 bases and 1 base respectively, with 13 bases between them. Profiling relied on immunoSEQ multiplex PCR, and the TCRdb table lists in-frame clones only, not all of them. This table holds 150,000 to 200,000 clones, around 90% found once. The sample belongs to a study of T cell responses to AZD1222 COVID-19 vaccine. Study-wide findings and caveats: The donor cohort was predominantly white British with a female majority, and clonal diversity may have been underestimated.

Source: peripheral blood, taken on day 0 of AZD1222 vaccination. This clonotype was obtained from an adult in good health. The rearrangement uses TRBV28 and TRBJ1-5; no firm D call. In DNA, the CDR3 is TGTGCCAGCAGTTTCCGGGGTTTGCAAAGCAATCAGCCCCAGCATTTT. Protein: CASSFRGLQSNQPQHF.